The rows below give T cell receptor beta chains drawn from one sample of a study of cytomegalovirus exposure and HLA in healthy donors. Here immunoSEQ multiplex PCR was the method, and the copy in TCRdb shows in-frame clones only, minus some. The sample lists some 180,000 clones, 75% to 80% seen once, with approximately 2.6% in the top ten. The sample was PBMCs. The source is a female donor in good health and CMV-seronegative. Each CDR3 is given with its conserved first and last residue. D genes are given only for firm matches.

v_call,d_call,j_call,cdr3_nt,cdr3_aa
TRBV10-1,-,TRBJ1-6,TGCGCCAGCAGATTATCAGGGCTCGATAATTCACCCCTCCACTTT,CASRLSGLDNSPLHF
TRBV7-9,TRBD2,TRBJ2-1,TGTGCCAGCAGCTCCTATGGGGGGGGAGGGGAGCAGTTCTTC,CASSSYGGGGEQFF
TRBV11-2,-,TRBJ2-7,TGTGCCAGCAGCTTCGGCTCCGAGCGGGACGAGCAGTACTTC,CASSFGSERDEQYF
TRBV30,TRBD2,TRBJ2-1,TGTGCCTGGAGCCCCCGCTGGGCGGGAGTCTCCGACAATGAGCAGTTCTTC,CAWSPRWAGVSDNEQFF
TRBV27,-,TRBJ1-5,TGTGCCAGCAGTCCCTTACAGGGTTACAATCAGCCCCAGCATTTT,CASSPLQGYNQPQHF
TRBV18,-,TRBJ2-5,TGTGCCAGCTCACTTAATGCAGGGGATCAAGAGACCCAGTACTTC,CASSLNAGDQETQYF
TRBV5-6,-,TRBJ2-1,TGTGCCAGCAGCCGGGCGGGATACGAGCAGTTCTTC,CASSRAGYEQFF
TRBV29-1,TRBD1,TRBJ1-3,TGCAGCGTTGACGTGAGGGGGACAGCCCCAAGCTCTGGAAACACCATATATTTT,CSVDVRGTAPSSGNTIYF
TRBV7-9,TRBD1,TRBJ1-1,TGTGCCAGCAGCTTAGAAGGGGGCTGGACTGAAGCTTTCTTT,CASSLEGGWTEAFF
TRBV2,-,TRBJ1-2,TGTGCCAGCAGTACCGGGACTCTTCTAGGCTATGGCTACACCTTC,CASSTGTLLGYGYTF
TRBV5-4,TRBD1,TRBJ1-5,TGTGCCAGCAGCCTGGGACAGGGGGCGATTGGCAATCAGCCCCAGCATTTT,CASSLGQGAIGNQPQHF
TRBV6-5,TRBD1,TRBJ2-7,TGTGCCAGCAGCCCAGGGACAGGGGTGTCCTACGAGCAGTACTTC,CASSPGTGVSYEQYF
TRBV2,TRBD1,TRBJ2-5,TGTGCCAGCAGTGAAAGGGTTGGGACAGGCTTTAGGGAGACCCAGTACTTC,CASSERVGTGFRETQYF
TRBV10-1,-,TRBJ1-2,TGCGCCAGTCTACAGGGAGCTAACTATGGCTACACCTTC,CASLQGANYGYTF
TRBV5-5,-,TRBJ2-7,TGTGCCAGCAGCTTGGACACGATTACCTACGAGCAGTACTTC,CASSLDTITYEQYF
TRBV20-1,-,TRBJ2-1,TGCAGTGCTAGAGAGATGTCTAAGCCGCTCTTC,CSAREMSKPLF
TRBV7-9,-,TRBJ1-4,TGTTCCAGCAGCGATACAGGGACCTACAATGAAAAACTGTTTTTT,CSSSDTGTYNEKLFF
TRBV29-1,TRBD2,TRBJ2-2,TGCAGCGTTGAAAAATGGGGCGGGCTAGCGGGAGGCCAGAACACCGGGGAGCTGTTTTTT,CSVEKWGGLAGGQNTGELFF